These T cell receptor beta chains were read from a single sample in a study of control samples from healthy donors and cancer patients. Using immunoSEQ multiplex PCR, the repertoire was profiled, and TCRdb retains in-frame clones only, with some absent. The sample consists of roughly 150,000 clones, under 95% of them appearing once. Sequencing was performed on blood. The receptors come from a man between 18 and 29 years old in good health. CDR3s include the opening cysteine and the closing phenylalanine or tryptophan. A D gene is named only where the DNA matches it firmly. Rows give clone size only sometimes, using once, few, many, or a class for an expanded clone.

abundance	d_gene	v_gene	j_gene	CDR3aa	CDR3nt
-	TRBD1	TRBV28	TRBJ2-7	CASSLLGTGSYEQYF	TGTGCCAGCAGTTTACTAGGGACAGGGAGTTACGAGCAGTACTTC
-	TRBD1	TRBV19	TRBJ2-7	CASSRDRLSEQYF	TGTGCCAGTAGTAGGGACAGGCTCAGCGAGCAGTACTTC
-	-	TRBV30	TRBJ1-6	CAYLGAGSYNSPLHF	TGTGCCTACTTAGGGGCAGGGTCCTATAATTCACCCCTCCACTTT
once	-	TRBV4-2	TRBJ1-5	CASSLYGGVSQPQHF	TGTGCCAGCAGCCTTTATGGGGGTGTCAGTCAGCCCCAGCATTTT
-	-	TRBV2	TRBJ1-5	CASSPWTVYGYSNQPQHF	TGTGCCAGCAGTCCCTGGACAGTCTACGGGTATAGCAATCAGCCCCAGCATTTT
-	-	TRBV5-6	TRBJ1-6	CASSLGRIGASYNSPLHF	TGTGCCAGCAGCTTGGGTAGGATTGGGGCATCCTATAATTCACCCCTCCACTTT
-	-	TRBV15	TRBJ2-3	CATSRAAGTSDTQYF	TGTGCCACCAGCAGAGCGGCCGGGACTTCAGATACGCAGTATTTT
once	-	TRBV7-9	TRBJ1-1	CASSLVSLGNTEAFF	TGTGCCAGCAGCTTAGTTAGTTTGGGGAACACTGAAGCTTTCTTT
-	-	TRBV7-2	TRBJ1-1	CASSLSSPGAFF	TGTGCCAGCAGCTTAAGCAGCCCCGGAGCTTTCTTT
-	TRBD1	TRBV29-1	TRBJ2-7	CSVGDRERGYEQYF	TGCAGCGTTGGCGACAGGGAAAGAGGCTACGAGCAGTACTTC
-	TRBD1	TRBV10-3	TRBJ1-4	CAISPGTGSLFF	TGTGCCATCAGTCCCGGGACAGGGTCGCTGTTTTTT
-	-	TRBV10-3	TRBJ1-6	CAISDNLVKEYNSPLHF	TGTGCCATCAGTGACAACTTGGTTAAGGAATATAATTCACCCCTCCACTTT
-	TRBD2	TRBV9	TRBJ2-1	CASSASGLRNEQFF	TGTGCCAGCAGCGCTAGCGGATTAAGGAATGAGCAGTTCTTC
-	-	TRBV2	TRBJ2-3	CASRRDTNTDTQYF	TGTGCCAGCAGAAGGGACACTAACACAGATACGCAGTATTTT
-	-	TRBV2	TRBJ2-5	CASRLPGPLETQYF	TGTGCCAGCAGACTACCTGGACCCTTGGAGACCCAGTACTTC
once	-	TRBV7-2	TRBJ2-3	CASSLVAPQAVGYTQYF	TGTGCCAGCAGCTTAGTAGCGCCCCAGGCGGTAGGGTATACGCAGTATTTT
-	-	TRBV27	TRBJ1-5	CASSLGTGNQPQHF	TGTGCCAGCAGTTTAGGTACAGGCAATCAGCCCCAGCATTTT
-	-	TRBV28	TRBJ1-2	CASSFGSTWYGYTF	TGTGCCAGCAGTTTTGGATCCACGTGGTATGGCTACACCTTC
-	-	TRBV4-3	TRBJ2-5	CASSQGGSQETQYF	TGCGCCAGCAGCCAAGGAGGGTCCCAAGAGACCCAGTACTTC
-	TRBD2	TRBV5-1	TRBJ2-1	CASSLGREGLYNEQFF	TGCGCCAGCAGCTTGGGGCGGGAGGGCCTTTACAATGAGCAGTTCTTC
-	TRBD2	TRBV6-5	TRBJ2-3	CASSRLAGGSDTQYF	TGTGCCAGCAGTAGACTAGCGGGGGGATCAGATACGCAGTATTTT
-	-	TRBV27	TRBJ1-5	CASSLIGQPQHF	TGTGCCAGCAGTTTAATAGGTCAGCCCCAGCATTTT
-	TRBD1	TRBV6-5	TRBJ2-2	CASRGFDRGTGELFF	TGTGCCAGCAGGGGATTCGACAGGGGCACCGGGGAGCTGTTTTTT
-	TRBD1	TRBV6-5	TRBJ1-5	CASSTYDRENQPQHF	TGTGCCAGCAGTACCTATGACAGGGAGAATCAGCCCCAGCATTTT
-	-	TRBV21-1	TRBJ2-1	CASSKGKGGGSYNEQFF	TGTGCCAGCAGCAAAGGGAAGGGAGGAGGGTCCTACAATGAGCAGTTCTTC
-	TRBD1	TRBV11-2	TRBJ2-7	CASSLNGDRPHLVYEQYF	TGTGCCAGCAGCTTAAATGGGGACAGGCCCCACCTAGTCTACGAGCAGTACTTC
-	-	TRBV9	TRBJ1-3	CASTKTGAVSGNTIYF	TGTGCCAGCACTAAGACAGGTGCAGTCTCTGGAAACACCATATATTTT
few	-	TRBV21-1	TRBJ2-4	CASSTGQKNIQYF	TGTGCCAGCAGCACAGGACAAAAAAACATTCAGTACTTC
-	-	TRBV6-6	TRBJ2-2	CASSPLGGTIINTGELFF	TGTGCCAGCAGTCCCCTTGGGGGGACGATCATAAACACCGGGGAGCTGTTTTTT
-	-	TRBV11-2	TRBJ1-1	CASSQGHLNTEAFF	TGTGCCAGCAGCCAGGGACACTTGAACACTGAAGCTTTCTTT
-	-	TRBV5-6	TRBJ2-1	CASSPSGRYYNEQFF	TGTGCCAGCAGCCCATCAGGGCGCTACTACAATGAGCAGTTCTTC
-	-	TRBV10-3	TRBJ1-4	CAISRSNEKLFF	TGTGCCATCAGTCGATCAAATGAAAAACTGTTTTTT
-	TRBD2	TRBV7-3	TRBJ2-1	CASSLGGRAGNEQFF	TGTGCCAGCAGCTTAGGCGGGAGGGCCGGGAATGAGCAGTTCTTC
once	-	TRBV6-5	TRBJ2-1	CASRRTGDGEQFF	TGTGCCAGCAGACGGACTGGAGATGGTGAGCAGTTCTTC
-	-	TRBV12-5	TRBJ2-5	CASAYEETQYF	TGTGCTAGTGCCTACGAGGAGACCCAGTACTTC
-	-	TRBV11-2	TRBJ1-2	CASSPMGRVYGYTF	TGTGCCAGCAGCCCGATGGGGAGGGTTTATGGCTACACCTTC
-	-	TRBV9	TRBJ1-5	CASTPTDLGNQPQHF	TGTGCCAGCACTCCTACGGATTTAGGGAATCAGCCCCAGCATTTT
-	-	TRBV6-2/TRBV6-3	TRBJ1-2	CASSYSQTGTGYGYTF	TGTGCCAGCAGTTACTCCCAAACCGGGACCGGATATGGCTACACCTTC
once	-	TRBV20-1	TRBJ2-7	CSASRDSPYPGGSYEQYF	TGCAGTGCTAGTAGGGACAGCCCGTATCCCGGGGGGAGCTACGAGCAGTACTTC
-	TRBD1	TRBV7-2	TRBJ2-1	CASSLRGQGLVFNEQFF	TGTGCCAGCAGCTTAAGGGGACAGGGATTGGTATTCAATGAGCAGTTCTTC
-	TRBD1	TRBV5-1	TRBJ1-5	CASSLEGQDGFQPQHF	TGCGCCAGCAGCTTGGAAGGACAGGACGGGTTTCAGCCCCAGCATTTT
-	-	TRBV11-2	TRBJ2-2	CASSLDHSGELFF	TGTGCCAGCAGCTTAGACCATTCCGGGGAGCTGTTTTTT
once	-	TRBV4-3	TRBJ1-6	CASSQDPAGWGSPLHF	TGCGCCAGCAGCCAAGACCCTGCAGGGTGGGGTTCACCCCTCCACTTT
few	TRBD2	TRBV4-2	TRBJ2-7	CASSLAGAGREQYF	TGTGCCAGCAGCCTAGCGGGAGCGGGGCGCGAGCAGTACTTC
-	TRBD1	TRBV30	TRBJ1-6	CAWDRGNSPLHF	TGTGCCTGGGACAGGGGTAATTCACCCCTCCACTTT
-	-	TRBV6-5	TRBJ1-2	CASSFSGGYGYTF	TGTGCCAGCAGTTTCTCCGGGGGATATGGCTACACCTTC
-	TRBD2	TRBV27	TRBJ2-1	CASSLLGRDNEQFF	TGTGCCAGCAGTTTACTAGGGAGGGACAATGAGCAGTTCTTC
medium-sized	-	TRBV28	TRBJ1-1	CASSFGELNTEAFF	TGTGCCAGCAGTTTTGGGGAGTTGAACACTGAAGCTTTCTTT
-	TRBD1	TRBV19	TRBJ2-4	CASSILRDRPNIQYF	TGTGCCAGTAGTATCCTCCGGGACAGACCAAACATTCAGTACTTC
once	TRBD1	TRBV11-2	TRBJ2-3	CASSSPGGSTDTQYF	TGTGCCAGCAGCTCCCCAGGGGGAAGCACAGATACGCAGTATTTT
-	-	TRBV5-5	TRBJ1-1	CASIGPRAANTEAFF	TGTGCCAGCATCGGCCCCAGGGCTGCGAACACTGAAGCTTTCTTT
-	-	TRBV28	TRBJ1-1	CASSLYLSTEAFF	TGTGCCAGCAGTTTATACCTATCCACTGAAGCTTTCTTT
-	-	TRBV18	TRBJ2-5	CASSRIDVQETQYF	TGTGCCAGCTCGCGTATAGATGTCCAAGAGACCCAGTACTTC
-	-	TRBV4-2	TRBJ1-1	CASSHPFDTEAFF	TGTGCCAGCAGCCACCCCTTCGACACTGAAGCTTTCTTT
-	-	TRBV4-1	TRBJ1-1	CASSRGPGENTEAFF	TGCGCCAGCAGCCGGGGGCCCGGAGAGAACACTGAAGCTTTCTTT
-	TRBD1	TRBV10-3	TRBJ1-2	CASKKGPQGQSVGYTF	TGTGCCTCGAAAAAAGGGCCACAGGGACAGTCGGTAGGCTACACCTTC
-	-	TRBV18	TRBJ1-4	CASSPPVEREKLFF	TGTGCCAGCTCACCCCCGGTTGAGAGGGAAAAACTGTTTTTT
-	TRBD1	TRBV7-9	TRBJ2-5	CASSLGVQGWETQYF	TGTGCCAGCAGCTTAGGGGTACAGGGGTGGGAGACCCAGTACTTC
once	-	TRBV19	TRBJ1-5	CASSKGQNNQPQHF	TGTGCCAGTAGTAAAGGTCAGAACAATCAGCCCCAGCATTTT
-	-	TRBV7-9	TRBJ1-6	CASSLNGIGGVSPLHF	TGTGCCAGCAGCTTAAACGGAATTGGCGGGGTTTCACCCCTCCACTTT